The rows below give T cell receptor beta chains drawn from one sample of a study of blood T cell repertoires in COVID-19. This table comes from immunoSEQ multiplex PCR, and its TCRdb copy is limited to in-frame clones, with some not included. The repertoire includes around 300,000 clones, approximately 90% of them detected once, and 6.3% sits in the top ten. The sample taken for sequencing was peripheral blood. These receptors were taken from a woman aged 50 to 65 with COVID-19, enrolled during active disease. Both conserved end residues are part of each CDR3. A D gene is named only where the DNA matches it firmly. Expanded clones are given a class, and other clones once, few, many or no size at all.

CDR3nt: TGCGCCAGCAGCCAAGATAGGACAGCTAATGAAAAACTGTTTTTT; CDR3aa: CASSQDRTANEKLFF; j_gene: TRBJ1-4; v_gene: TRBV4-1; d_gene: NA; abundance: few
CDR3nt: TGTGCCAGCAGCTTGGTTCTAGCGGGAGGCGAGCAGTTCTTC; CDR3aa: CASSLVLAGGEQFF; j_gene: TRBJ2-1; v_gene: TRBV5-6; d_gene: TRBD2; abundance: NA
CDR3nt: TGTGCCAGCAGCACTTTAGCGGGAGGGCCCATGAATGAGCAGTTCTTC; CDR3aa: CASSTLAGGPMNEQFF; j_gene: TRBJ2-1; v_gene: TRBV3-1/TRBV3-2; d_gene: TRBD2; abundance: NA
CDR3nt: TGTGCCAGTAGTATTAGTCTGAATTCCGGCTACACCTTC; CDR3aa: CASSISLNSGYTF; j_gene: TRBJ1-2; v_gene: TRBV19; d_gene: NA; abundance: NA
CDR3nt: TGTGCCAGCAGCTTAACTCTCCTCTCTGGAAACACCATATATTTT; CDR3aa: CASSLTLLSGNTIYF; j_gene: TRBJ1-3; v_gene: TRBV7-9; d_gene: NA; abundance: NA
CDR3nt: TGCAGTGCTAGATCGGTAGATACGCAGTATTTT; CDR3aa: CSARSVDTQYF; j_gene: TRBJ2-3; v_gene: TRBV20-1; d_gene: NA; abundance: NA
CDR3nt: TGCGCCAGCAGTGAGCGGCCCAGGCAAGAGACCCAGTACTTC; CDR3aa: CASSERPRQETQYF; j_gene: TRBJ2-5; v_gene: TRBV10-1; d_gene: NA; abundance: NA
CDR3nt: TGTGCCTGGAGTCGGCAGGGGCTCGCCGGCTACACCTTC; CDR3aa: CAWSRQGLAGYTF; j_gene: TRBJ1-2; v_gene: TRBV30; d_gene: NA; abundance: NA
CDR3nt: TGCGCCAGCAGCTTGGCCACAGCTTTTGGTGAAAAACTGTTTTTT; CDR3aa: CASSLATAFGEKLFF; j_gene: TRBJ1-4; v_gene: TRBV5-1; d_gene: NA; abundance: NA
CDR3nt: TGTGCCACCAGTGATTTGTGGCTTGCTGGCTACACCTTC; CDR3aa: CATSDLWLAGYTF; j_gene: TRBJ1-2; v_gene: TRBV24-1; d_gene: NA; abundance: NA
CDR3nt: TGTGCCTGGAGTAGGACAGGGAGGTTAAATGAGCAGTTCTTC; CDR3aa: CAWSRTGRLNEQFF; j_gene: TRBJ2-1; v_gene: TRBV30; d_gene: TRBD1; abundance: once
CDR3nt: TGCGCCAGCAGCCAAGCCCGGACAGGGGTTGACACTGAAGCTTTCTTT; CDR3aa: CASSQARTGVDTEAFF; j_gene: TRBJ1-1; v_gene: TRBV4-1; d_gene: TRBD1; abundance: NA
CDR3nt: TGCAGTGCGGGGGGACCCTACGAGCAGTACTTC; CDR3aa: CSAGGPYEQYF; j_gene: TRBJ2-7; v_gene: TRBV20-1; d_gene: NA; abundance: NA
CDR3nt: TGCAGCGTTGCCCCGGACACCTCCTCCTACGAGCAGTACTTC; CDR3aa: CSVAPDTSSYEQYF; j_gene: TRBJ2-7; v_gene: TRBV29-1; d_gene: NA; abundance: NA
CDR3nt: TGTGCCAGCAGACGGACAGTTAAGAATGAGCAGTTCTTC; CDR3aa: CASRRTVKNEQFF; j_gene: TRBJ2-1; v_gene: TRBV6-5; d_gene: NA; abundance: NA
CDR3nt: TGTGCCAGCAGCCCAGCGGGCCAGGGAGGCTACGAGCAGTACTTC; CDR3aa: CASSPAGQGGYEQYF; j_gene: TRBJ2-7; v_gene: TRBV5-4; d_gene: NA; abundance: NA
CDR3nt: TGTGCCAGTAGTATAGGGGGCCAGGGCACATACCTAATAGGGAGCAATCAGCCCCAGCATTTT; CDR3aa: CASSIGGQGTYLIGSNQPQHF; j_gene: TRBJ1-5; v_gene: TRBV19; d_gene: NA; abundance: NA
CDR3nt: TGCGCCAGCAGTGAAGGGGTGGCAGGGATTGAAGCTTTCTTT; CDR3aa: CASSEGVAGIEAFF; j_gene: TRBJ1-1; v_gene: TRBV10-2; d_gene: NA; abundance: NA
CDR3nt: TGTGCCTGGAGTATTTCCCGGACAGATGTCCGATTTGGCTACACCTTC; CDR3aa: CAWSISRTDVRFGYTF; j_gene: TRBJ1-2; v_gene: TRBV30; d_gene: NA; abundance: NA
CDR3nt: TGCGCCACCGCGGGGGCTGGTAGCACAGATACGCAGTATTTT; CDR3aa: CATAGAGSTDTQYF; j_gene: TRBJ2-3; v_gene: TRBV5-1; d_gene: NA; abundance: NA
CDR3nt: TGCGCCAGCAGCCACGCCCTAGCGCGATCCCCCTACGAGCAGTACTTC; CDR3aa: CASSHALARSPYEQYF; j_gene: TRBJ2-7; v_gene: TRBV4-1; d_gene: NA; abundance: NA
CDR3nt: TGCGCCAGCAGCCAAACGGGGGATTTCGGATCCGGGACTGAAGCTTTCTTT; CDR3aa: CASSQTGDFGSGTEAFF; j_gene: TRBJ1-1; v_gene: TRBV5-1; d_gene: NA; abundance: NA
CDR3nt: TGCGCCAGCAGTGCCCGGACAGAAATTAGGAAGACCCAGTACTTC; CDR3aa: CASSARTEIRKTQYF; j_gene: TRBJ2-5; v_gene: TRBV10-1; d_gene: NA; abundance: NA
CDR3nt: TGTGCCAGCAGTGACGGGAGGAACACTGAAGCTTTCTTT; CDR3aa: CASSDGRNTEAFF; j_gene: TRBJ1-1; v_gene: TRBV6-4; d_gene: NA; abundance: NA
CDR3nt: TGTGCCAGCAGCCAGAGAGCACACGGGACAGATACGCAGTATTTT; CDR3aa: CASSQRAHGTDTQYF; j_gene: TRBJ2-3; v_gene: TRBV3-1/TRBV3-2; d_gene: NA; abundance: NA
CDR3nt: TGTGCCAGCAGATCCGGGAGGGCCACTTTGACGCAGTATTTT; CDR3aa: CASRSGRATLTQYF; j_gene: TRBJ2-3; v_gene: TRBV2; d_gene: TRBD2; abundance: NA
CDR3nt: TGTGCCAGCAGCTCCGCCCGGGGCTATGGCTACACCTTC; CDR3aa: CASSSARGYGYTF; j_gene: TRBJ1-2; v_gene: TRBV7-2; d_gene: NA; abundance: NA
CDR3nt: TGTGCCAGCAGTCGGGCGGGAGCAGGTTTTGCAGATACGCAGTATTTT; CDR3aa: CASSRAGAGFADTQYF; j_gene: TRBJ2-3; v_gene: TRBV2; d_gene: TRBD2; abundance: NA
CDR3nt: TGTGCCAGCAGCTTAGCGGGAGGGCTCAATGGAGAGACCCAGTACTTC; CDR3aa: CASSLAGGLNGETQYF; j_gene: TRBJ2-5; v_gene: TRBV7-9; d_gene: TRBD2; abundance: NA
CDR3nt: TGTGCCAGCAGCAAATCCGTTCCGGGAGGGGGTTGGAACACTGAAGCTTTCTTT; CDR3aa: CASSKSVPGGGWNTEAFF; j_gene: TRBJ1-1; v_gene: TRBV21-1; d_gene: NA; abundance: once
CDR3nt: TGTGCCAGCAGTTACCCGCCGGGATTAGTCGGCGAGCAGTACTTC; CDR3aa: CASSYPPGLVGEQYF; j_gene: TRBJ2-7; v_gene: TRBV6-2/TRBV6-3; d_gene: NA; abundance: NA
CDR3nt: TGCGCCAGCAGCGAGGACAGCCGTGGTAATTCACCCCTCCACTTT; CDR3aa: CASSEDSRGNSPLHF; j_gene: TRBJ1-6; v_gene: TRBV5-1; d_gene: NA; abundance: NA
CDR3nt: TGCGCCAGCAGCTTTTCTAGGACAGGGAGCACTCGGACGGGGACCGGGGAGCTGTTTTTT; CDR3aa: CASSFSRTGSTRTGTGELFF; j_gene: TRBJ2-2; v_gene: TRBV5-1; d_gene: TRBD1; abundance: NA
CDR3nt: TGTGCCAGCAGTGGCCCCATAAGTCTCCCCGGGAGCAATCAGCCCCAGCATTTT; CDR3aa: CASSGPISLPGSNQPQHF; j_gene: TRBJ1-5; v_gene: TRBV2; d_gene: NA; abundance: few
CDR3nt: TGTGCCAGCTCACCACCGGAGTCTAGCGGTTTTGCCTACAATGAGCAGTTCTTC; CDR3aa: CASSPPESSGFAYNEQFF; j_gene: TRBJ2-1; v_gene: TRBV18; d_gene: TRBD2; abundance: once
CDR3nt: TGCGCCAGCAGCTTCATGACAGAAAACTATGGCTACACCTTC; CDR3aa: CASSFMTENYGYTF; j_gene: TRBJ1-2; v_gene: TRBV5-1; d_gene: NA; abundance: NA
CDR3nt: TGTACCAGCAGCTTTCTCGTTTCGTCCGAGCAGTACTTC; CDR3aa: CTSSFLVSSEQYF; j_gene: TRBJ2-7; v_gene: TRBV11-1; d_gene: NA; abundance: once
CDR3nt: TGTGCCAGCAGCCCAGGGGCAGGGAGCTACACCTTC; CDR3aa: CASSPGAGSYTF; j_gene: TRBJ1-2; v_gene: TRBV7-9; d_gene: NA; abundance: NA
CDR3nt: TGTGCCAGCTCACCAGGCGGACTAGCGGGAGGTTACGAGCAGTACTTC; CDR3aa: CASSPGGLAGGYEQYF; j_gene: TRBJ2-7; v_gene: TRBV18; d_gene: TRBD2; abundance: once
CDR3nt: TGCGCCAGCAGCCCCGATCTACGTGAAGCTTTCTTT; CDR3aa: CASSPDLREAFF; j_gene: TRBJ1-1; v_gene: TRBV4-1; d_gene: NA; abundance: few
CDR3nt: TGTGCCAGTCAGTTAGCTAGCGGAAACTACGAGCAGTACTTC; CDR3aa: CASQLASGNYEQYF; j_gene: TRBJ2-7; v_gene: TRBV6-5; d_gene: TRBD2; abundance: NA